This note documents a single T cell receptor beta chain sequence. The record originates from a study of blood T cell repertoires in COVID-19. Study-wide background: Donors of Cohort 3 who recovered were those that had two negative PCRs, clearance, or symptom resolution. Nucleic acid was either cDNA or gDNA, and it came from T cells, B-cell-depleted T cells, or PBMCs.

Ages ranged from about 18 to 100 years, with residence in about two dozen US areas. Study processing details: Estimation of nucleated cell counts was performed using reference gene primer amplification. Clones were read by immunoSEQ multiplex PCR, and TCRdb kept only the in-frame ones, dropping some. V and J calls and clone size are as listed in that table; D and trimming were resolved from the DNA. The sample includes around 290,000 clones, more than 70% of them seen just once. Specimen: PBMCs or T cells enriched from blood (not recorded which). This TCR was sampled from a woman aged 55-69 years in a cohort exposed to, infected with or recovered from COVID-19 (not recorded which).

The DNA of the CDR3 is TGTGCCAGCAGTTTCGACCCCAGGTACCTGAACACTGAAGCTTTCTTT. As protein: CASSFDPRYLNTEAFF. The chain combines TRBV28 with TRBJ1-1, with D uncertain. Germline V gives CDR1 MDHEN, CDR2 SYDVKM. The CDR3 is 16 residues long. V gave up 3 bases and J gave up 0 bases, with 14 bases separating them.